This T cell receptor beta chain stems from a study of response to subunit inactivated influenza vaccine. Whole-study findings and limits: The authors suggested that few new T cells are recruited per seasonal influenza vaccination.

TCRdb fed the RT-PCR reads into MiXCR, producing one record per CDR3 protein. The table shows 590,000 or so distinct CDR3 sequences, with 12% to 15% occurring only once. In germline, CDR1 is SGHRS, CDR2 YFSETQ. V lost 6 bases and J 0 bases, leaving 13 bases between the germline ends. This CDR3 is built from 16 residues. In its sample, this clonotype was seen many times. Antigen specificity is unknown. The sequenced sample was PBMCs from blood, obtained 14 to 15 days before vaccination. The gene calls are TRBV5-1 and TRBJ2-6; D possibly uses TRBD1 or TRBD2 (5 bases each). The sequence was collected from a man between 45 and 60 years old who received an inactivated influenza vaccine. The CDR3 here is CASTPEGSSGANVLTF. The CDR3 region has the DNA TGCGCCAGCACCCCAGAGGGGAGCTCTGGGGCCAACGTCCTGACTTTC.